Following are 3 T cell receptor beta chains from one sample sequenced in a study of T cells in tumors after PD-1 blockade. The protocol was immunoSEQ multiplex PCR, while the TCRdb copy is restricted to in-frame clones and leaves out a portion. The repertoire holds about 59,000 clones, with roughly 78% as singletons. The source was PBMCs, collected before anti-PD-1 treatment. These receptors all come from a human donor with basal cell carcinoma.

CDR3 loop: CASSRGRGINEKLFF. The CDR3 DNA is TGTGCCAGCTCACGGGGTCGGGGGATTAATGAAAAACTGTTTTTT. The chain uses TRBV18 and TRBJ1-4; possible D gene TRBD1, 5 bases. The CDR3 is 15 residues long. CDR1 is KGHSH and CDR2 is LQKENI in the germline V gene. The V end was cut by 4 bases, the J end by 4 bases, with 13 bases between.

The chain couples TRBV13 to TRBJ2-1, with unresolved D. The CDR3 spans 15 residues. The V end was cut by 2 bases, the J end by 2 bases, with 10 bases between. Germline V gene data show CDR1 as PRHDT and CDR2 as FYEKMQ (reference sequence). The CDR3 DNA reads TGTGCCAGCAGCTTAAGATCAGGCCCCTACAATGAGCAGTTCTTC. Translated, it gives CASSLRSGPYNEQFF.

The V call is TRBV30, the J call TRBJ1-2; 7 bases line up with TRBD1. The CDR3 runs 15 residues. V was pared by 3 bases and J by 2 bases, with 9 bases of the junction left unmatched. Germline values: CDR1 GTSNPN, CDR2 SVGIG (reference sequence). The chain's CDR3 is CAWRHVGRGNYGYTF. CDR3 coding DNA: TGTGCCTGGAGGCACGTGGGCAGGGGGAACTATGGCTACACCTTC.